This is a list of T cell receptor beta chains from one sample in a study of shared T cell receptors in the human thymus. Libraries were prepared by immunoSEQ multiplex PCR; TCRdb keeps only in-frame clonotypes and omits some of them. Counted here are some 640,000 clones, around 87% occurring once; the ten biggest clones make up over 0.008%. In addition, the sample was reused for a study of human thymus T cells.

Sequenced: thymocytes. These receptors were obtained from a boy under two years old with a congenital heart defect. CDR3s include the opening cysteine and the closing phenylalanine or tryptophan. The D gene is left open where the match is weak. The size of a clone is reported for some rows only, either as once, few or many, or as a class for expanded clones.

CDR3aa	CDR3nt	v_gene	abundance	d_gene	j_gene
CASGHRDRGVNTEAFF	TGTGCCAGCGGTCACCGGGACAGGGGGGTGAACACTGAAGCTTTCTTT	TRBV6-6	.	TRBD1	TRBJ1-1
CASSELAEPFTDTQYF	TGTGCCAGCAGTGAACTAGCGGAGCCTTTCACAGATACGCAGTATTTT	TRBV2	.	TRBD2	TRBJ2-3
CASSQAPGDSGANVLTF	TGCGCCAGCAGCCAAGCCCCCGGGGACTCTGGGGCCAACGTCCTGACTTTC	TRBV4-1	.	.	TRBJ2-6
CASSYSTSGNTDTQYF	TGTGCCAGCAGTTACTCTACTAGCGGGAACACAGATACGCAGTATTTT	TRBV6-5	.	TRBD2	TRBJ2-3
CASSLGFDRGLLNTEAFF	TGTGCCAGCAGCTTAGGGTTCGACAGGGGACTACTGAACACTGAAGCTTTCTTT	TRBV11-2	.	TRBD1	TRBJ1-1
CASSARDLDSATDHGQYF	TGTGCCAGCAGCGCCAGAGACTTGGACAGTGCTACAGACCACGGGCAGTATTTT	TRBV9	.	.	TRBJ2-3
CASRENGVYYEQYF	TGTGCCAGCAGAGAGAACGGGGTCTACTACGAGCAGTACTTC	TRBV6-1	.	.	TRBJ2-7
CASSDRQGKWDQPQHF	TGTGCCAGCAGCGATAGACAGGGGAAGTGGGATCAGCCCCAGCATTTT	TRBV5-6	once	TRBD1	TRBJ1-5
CVRSLLTVSCYGYTF	TGTGTCAGAAGCTTATTGACAGTCTCCTGCTATGGCTACACCTTC	TRBV7-5	.	.	TRBJ1-2
CASSDASGGNTGELFF	TGTGCCAGCAGTGATGCTAGCGGGGGGAACACCGGGGAGCTGTTTTTT	TRBV6-1	.	TRBD2	TRBJ2-2
CASSEGTAHSPLHF	TGTGCCAGCAGTGAAGGGACAGCACATTCACCCCTCCACTTT	TRBV25-1	.	TRBD1	TRBJ1-6
CASSFKGQDYGYTF	TGTGCCAGCAGCTTTAAGGGACAGGACTATGGCTACACCTTC	TRBV5-5	.	TRBD1	TRBJ1-2
CASSPGQTYYGYTF	TGTGCCAGCAGCCCCGGACAGACTTATTATGGCTACACCTTC	TRBV7-8	.	.	TRBJ1-2
CASRTPGLRGDTQYF	TGCGCCAGCAGGACGCCGGGACTTCGGGGGGATACGCAGTATTTT	TRBV10-2	few	.	TRBJ2-3
CASSTRASYEQYF	TGTGCCAGCTCAACCAGGGCATCCTACGAGCAGTACTTC	TRBV18	.	.	TRBJ2-7
CARPGTGGRGGYTF	TGTGCCAGACCCGGGACAGGGGGTAGGGGTGGCTACACCTTC	TRBV7-2	.	TRBD1	TRBJ1-2
CAAALGGKTDTQYF	TGTGCCGCAGCCTTAGGCGGGAAAACAGATACGCAGTATTTT	TRBV10-3	.	.	TRBJ2-3
CAWSPEDREYEQYF	TGTGCCTGGAGTCCGGAGGACAGGGAGTACGAGCAGTACTTC	TRBV30	.	TRBD1	TRBJ2-7
CASSPGQGSGSEGQETQYF	TGTGCCAGCAGCCCGGGACAGGGAAGTGGTAGCGAGGGCCAAGAGACCCAGTACTTC	TRBV27	.	TRBD1	TRBJ2-5
CAWSVVPQGSGANVLTF	TGTGCCTGGAGTGTAGTGCCTCAGGGTTCCGGGGCCAACGTCCTGACTTTC	TRBV30	.	.	TRBJ2-6
CASRRQGTSYEQYF	TGTGCCAGCAGGAGACAGGGTACATCCTACGAGCAGTACTTC	TRBV6-1	.	TRBD1	TRBJ2-7
CASSPTASYGYTF	TGTGCCAGCAGCCCTACCGCGTCCTATGGCTACACCTTC	TRBV7-8	few	.	TRBJ1-2
CASSPRERGGETQYF	TGCGCCAGCAGCCCCCGTGAACGGGGAGGGGAGACCCAGTACTTC	TRBV5-1	.	TRBD2	TRBJ2-5
CSVRTGLQPQHF	TGCAGCGTTCGGACAGGGCTTCAGCCCCAGCATTTT	TRBV29-1	.	TRBD1	TRBJ1-5
CASSRTVTGQITYEQYF	TGTGCCAGCAGCCGGACCGTAACGGGACAGATCACCTACGAGCAGTACTTC	TRBV5-6	.	TRBD1	TRBJ2-7
CASSLGGTSIGLAGGEQFF	TGTGCCAGCAGCTTGGGGGGGACTTCCATAGGGCTAGCGGGAGGCGAGCAGTTCTTC	TRBV5-4	few	TRBD2	TRBJ2-1
CASSQVGQGANSSGNTIYF	TGCGCCAGCAGCCAAGTTGGACAGGGGGCCAACAGCTCTGGAAACACCATATATTTT	TRBV4-3	.	TRBD1	TRBJ1-3
CASSLLSGEGYEQYF	TGTGCCAGCAGCTTGCTGTCAGGGGAAGGCTACGAGCAGTACTTC	TRBV5-6	.	.	TRBJ2-7
CASRSFEGIFPETQYF	TGTGCCAGCAGGAGCTTTGAGGGAATTTTCCCAGAGACCCAGTACTTC	TRBV6-6	.	.	TRBJ2-5
CASSGTGRHEQYF	TGTGCCAGCTCCGGGACAGGGAGGCACGAGCAGTACTTC	TRBV27	.	TRBD1	TRBJ2-7
CASSLVGANTGELFF	TGTGCCAGCAGCTTAGTTGGGGCCAACACCGGGGAGCTGTTTTTT	TRBV11-3	.	.	TRBJ2-2
CASSNPGGPSYNEQFF	TGTGCCAGCAGCAATCCTGGAGGACCTTCCTACAATGAGCAGTTCTTC	TRBV9	.	.	TRBJ2-1
CASSKLAGAPETQYF	TGTGCCAGCAGTAAGCTAGCGGGAGCCCCGGAGACCCAGTACTTC	TRBV28	.	TRBD2	TRBJ2-5
CASRSGDSSGSNEQFF	TGTGCCAGCAGGTCAGGCGACTCTAGCGGGAGCAATGAGCAGTTCTTC	TRBV28	.	TRBD2	TRBJ2-1
CAVRQRRNGYTF	TGTGCCGTTAGACAGCGAAGGAATGGCTACACCTTC	TRBV27	.	.	TRBJ1-2
CASNFRDTAFSGNTIYF	TGTGCCAGCAATTTCCGGGACACCGCCTTCTCTGGAAACACCATATATTTT	TRBV2	.	.	TRBJ1-3
CASSILQDSNQPQHF	TGTGCCAGTAGTATCTTACAGGATAGCAATCAGCCCCAGCATTTT	TRBV19	.	.	TRBJ1-5
CSVEGTTGSDYGYTF	TGCAGCGTTGAAGGGACCACAGGGAGTGACTATGGCTACACCTTC	TRBV29-1	.	.	TRBJ1-2
CASSTHPKDKSNYGYTF	TGTGCCAGTAGTACGCACCCCAAGGACAAATCAAACTATGGCTACACCTTC	TRBV19	once	.	TRBJ1-2
CASSDKREVADTQYF	TGTGCCAGCAGTGACAAGAGGGAGGTAGCAGATACGCAGTATTTT	TRBV6-4	.	.	TRBJ2-3